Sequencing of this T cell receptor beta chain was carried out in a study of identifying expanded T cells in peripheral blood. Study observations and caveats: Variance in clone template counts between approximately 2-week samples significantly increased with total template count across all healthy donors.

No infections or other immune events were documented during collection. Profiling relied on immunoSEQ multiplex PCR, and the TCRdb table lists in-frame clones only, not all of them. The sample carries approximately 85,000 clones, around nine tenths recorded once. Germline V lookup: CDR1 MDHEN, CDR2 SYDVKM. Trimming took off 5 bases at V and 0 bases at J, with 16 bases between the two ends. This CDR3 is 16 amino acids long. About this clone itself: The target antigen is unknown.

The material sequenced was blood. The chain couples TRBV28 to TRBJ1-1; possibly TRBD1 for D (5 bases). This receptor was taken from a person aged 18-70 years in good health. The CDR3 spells CASSGSPGHVNTEAFF. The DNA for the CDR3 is TGTGCCAGCAGTGGGTCTCCGGGGCACGTGAACACTGAAGCTTTCTTT.